Below, one T cell receptor beta chain is given with its context. In the original processing: Reference gene primers were amplified, and this amplification served to estimate nucleated cell counts. Repertoires were generated with immunoSEQ multiplex PCR, while TCRdb's copy carries only in-frame clones and drops some. Clone size and V and J calls were adopted from that table, with D and trimming inferred from the DNA. The table has some 210,000 clones, around 86% seen once. This specimen comes from a study of blood T cell repertoires in COVID-19. Background on the study: Both acute and convalescent COVID-19 samples were obtained from the United States, Italy and Spain. PBMCs, B-cell-depleted T cells, or T cells were the source of the cDNA or gDNA that made up the material.

Cohort placement rested on clinical history that participants reported themselves. CDR1 is LNHDA and CDR2 is SQIVND in the germline V gene (reference sequence). This CDR3 has 14 residues. Deletions cut 4 bases from V and 2 bases from J, with 8 bases between. This chain links TRBV19 with TRBJ2-2; the D is unclear. The TCR sequence derives from a woman in her 50s with acute COVID-19. Sequenced sample: PBMCs or T cells enriched from blood (not recorded which). The CDR3 spells CASSKSGNTGELFF. The CDR3 DNA reads as TGTGCCAGTAGTAAGTCAGGAAACACCGGGGAGCTGTTTTTT. The whole variable domain, remainder taken from reference TRBV19 and TRBJ2-2, is DGGITQSPKYLFRKEGQNVTLSCEQNLNHDAMYWYRQDPGQGLRLIYYSQIVNDFQKGDIAEGYSVSREKKESFPLTVTSAQKNPTAFYLCASSKSGNTGELFFGEGSRLTVL.